Sequencing of this T cell receptor (beta chain) was carried out in a study of blood T cell repertoires in COVID-19. The wider study: Collection of acute and convalescent COVID-19 samples took place in the United States, Italy and Spain.

This CDR3 is built from 13 residues. Germline CDR1 LNHDA, CDR2 SQIVND (reference sequence). V was clipped by 5 bases and J by 5 bases, with 10 bases between them. The repertoire was sequenced with immunoSEQ multiplex PCR; TCRdb's copy has only in-frame clones and lacks some. The table records roughly 120,000 clones, 84% of them present only once. The table lists this clone with a few counts. This rearrangement joins TRBV19 to TRBJ1-5; D gene ambiguous. Sequenced material: peripheral blood. The clonotype comes from a woman in her forties or fifties with acute or convalescent COVID-19. The CDR3 loop is CASSVNLDQPQHF. As DNA, the CDR3 is TGTGCCAGTAGTGTCAACTTAGATCAGCCCCAGCATTTT.